A single T cell receptor beta chain is shown here with its context. Participants spanned ages roughly 18 to 90 years and resided in roughly 22 US areas. Cohorts were based on clinical histories the participants reported. In Cohort 3, a recovered donor had either two negative PCRs, clearance, or symptom resolution. Clones were sequenced by immunoSEQ multiplex PCR, and TCRdb holds only the in-frame ones, with some missing. This sample has around 480,000 clones, with about 85% found just once. Germline V CDR1 and CDR2: LNHDA, SQIVND (reference sequence). This CDR3 spans 14 amino acids. V was pared by 3 bases and J by 7 bases, with 5 bases of the junction left unmatched. This record comes from a study of blood T cell repertoires in COVID-19.

Sequencing input: PBMCs or T cells enriched from blood (not recorded which). The chain couples TRBV19 to TRBJ1-5; 8 nucleotides match TRBD1. The origin of this receptor is a woman aged 18-30 years who had recovered from COVID-19. This chain's CDR3 is CASSISGGDQPQHF. In DNA form, the CDR3 reads TGTGCCAGTAGTATCTCAGGGGGCGACCAGCCCCAGCATTTT.